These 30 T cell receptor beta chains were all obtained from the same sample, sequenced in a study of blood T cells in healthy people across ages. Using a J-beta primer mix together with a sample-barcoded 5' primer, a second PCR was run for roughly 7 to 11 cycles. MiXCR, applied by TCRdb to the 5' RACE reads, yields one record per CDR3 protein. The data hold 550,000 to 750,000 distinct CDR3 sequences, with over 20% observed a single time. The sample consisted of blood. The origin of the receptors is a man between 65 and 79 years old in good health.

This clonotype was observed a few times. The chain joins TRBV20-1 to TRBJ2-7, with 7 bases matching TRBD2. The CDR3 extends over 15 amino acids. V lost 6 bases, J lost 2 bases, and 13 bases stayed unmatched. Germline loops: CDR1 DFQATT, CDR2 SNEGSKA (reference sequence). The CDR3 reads CSANTRTRAPYEQYF. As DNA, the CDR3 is TGCAGTGCCAATACACGGACTAGGGCCCCCTACGAGCAGTACTTC.

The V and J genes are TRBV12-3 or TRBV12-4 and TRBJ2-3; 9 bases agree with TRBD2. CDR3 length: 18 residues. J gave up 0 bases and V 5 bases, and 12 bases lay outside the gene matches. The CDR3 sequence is CASSRTGSGRPSTDTQYF. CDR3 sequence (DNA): TGTGCCAGCAGTCGCACGGGTAGCGGGAGACCTAGCACAGATACGCAGTATTTT.

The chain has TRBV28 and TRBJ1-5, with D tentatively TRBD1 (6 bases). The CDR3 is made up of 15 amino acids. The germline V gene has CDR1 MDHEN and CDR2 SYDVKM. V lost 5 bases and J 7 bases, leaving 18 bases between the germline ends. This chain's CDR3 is CASSPGGGLEQPQHF. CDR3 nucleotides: TGTGCCAGCAGTCCAGGTGGGGGCCTTGAGCAGCCCCAGCATTTT.

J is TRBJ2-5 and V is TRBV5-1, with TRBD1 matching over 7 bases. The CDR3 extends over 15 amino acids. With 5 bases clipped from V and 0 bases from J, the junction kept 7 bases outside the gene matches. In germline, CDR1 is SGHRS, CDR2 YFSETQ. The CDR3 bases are TGCGCCAGCAGACCTGACAGGGCGCACCAAGAGACCCAGTACTTC. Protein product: CASRPDRAHQETQYF.

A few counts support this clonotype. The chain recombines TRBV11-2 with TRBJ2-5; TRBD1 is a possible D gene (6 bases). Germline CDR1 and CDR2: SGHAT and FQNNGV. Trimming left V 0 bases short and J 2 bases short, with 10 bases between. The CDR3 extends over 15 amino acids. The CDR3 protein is CASSLDYDRQETQYF. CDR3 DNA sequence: TGTGCCAGCAGCTTAGACTACGACAGGCAAGAGACCCAGTACTTC.

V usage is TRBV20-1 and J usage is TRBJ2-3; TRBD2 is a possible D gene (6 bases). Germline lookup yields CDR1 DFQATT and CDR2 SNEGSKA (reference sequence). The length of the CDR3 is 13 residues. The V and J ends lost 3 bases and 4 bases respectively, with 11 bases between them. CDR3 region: CSARRDPSDTQYF. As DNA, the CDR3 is TGCAGTGCTAGGCGGGATCCCTCAGATACGCAGTATTTT.

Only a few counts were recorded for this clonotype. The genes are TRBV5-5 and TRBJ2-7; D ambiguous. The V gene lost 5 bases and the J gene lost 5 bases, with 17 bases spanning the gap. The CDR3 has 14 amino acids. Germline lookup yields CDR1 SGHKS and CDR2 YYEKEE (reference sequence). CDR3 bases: TGTGCCAGCAGGAGTCAAGGGCGGCTCAACGAGCAGTACTTC. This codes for CASRSQGRLNEQYF.

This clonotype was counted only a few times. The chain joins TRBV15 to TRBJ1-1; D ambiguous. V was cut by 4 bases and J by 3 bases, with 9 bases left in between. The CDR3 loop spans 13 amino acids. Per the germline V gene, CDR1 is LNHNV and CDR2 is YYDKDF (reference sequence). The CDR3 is CATSTEADTEAFF. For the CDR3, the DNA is TGTGCCACCAGCACTGAAGCGGACACTGAAGCTTTCTTT.

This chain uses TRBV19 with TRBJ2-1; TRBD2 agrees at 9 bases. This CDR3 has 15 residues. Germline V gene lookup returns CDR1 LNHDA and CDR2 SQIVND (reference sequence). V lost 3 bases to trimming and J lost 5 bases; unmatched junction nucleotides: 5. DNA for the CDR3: TGTGCCAGTAGTATCTGGACTAGCGCCAACAATGAGCAGTTCTTC. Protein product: CASSIWTSANNEQFF.

The CDR3 is CASSPMRNEQFF. CDR3 sequence (DNA): TGTGCCAGCTCTCCGATGCGTAATGAGCAGTTCTTC. The rearrangement joins TRBV18 to TRBJ2-5; the D is unclear. TRBJ2-1 matches the DNA end more closely, so the J call is doubtful. CDR3 length equals 12 residues. CDR1 and CDR2 from the germline V gene are KGHSH and LQKENI.

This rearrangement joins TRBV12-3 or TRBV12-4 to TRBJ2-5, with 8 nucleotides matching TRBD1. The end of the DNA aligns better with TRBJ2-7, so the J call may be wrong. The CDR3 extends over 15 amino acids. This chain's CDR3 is CASNSMDREAYEQYF. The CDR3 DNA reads TGTGCCAGCAACTCGATGGACAGGGAAGCCTACGAGCAGTACTTC.

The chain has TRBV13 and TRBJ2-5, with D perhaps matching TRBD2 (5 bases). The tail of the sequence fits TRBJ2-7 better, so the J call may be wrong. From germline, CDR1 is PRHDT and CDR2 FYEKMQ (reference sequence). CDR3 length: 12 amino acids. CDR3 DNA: TGTGCCAGCAGCTTCCGGGAAGCCGAGCAGTACTTC. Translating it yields CASSFREAEQYF.

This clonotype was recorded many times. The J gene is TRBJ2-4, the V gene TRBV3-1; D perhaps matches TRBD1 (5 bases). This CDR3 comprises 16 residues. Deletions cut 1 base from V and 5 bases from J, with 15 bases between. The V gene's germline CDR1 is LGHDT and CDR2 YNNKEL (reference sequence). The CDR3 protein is CASSQGVSRAQNIQYF. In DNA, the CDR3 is TGTGCCAGCAGCCAAGGGGTTAGCAGGGCTCAAAACATTCAGTACTTC.

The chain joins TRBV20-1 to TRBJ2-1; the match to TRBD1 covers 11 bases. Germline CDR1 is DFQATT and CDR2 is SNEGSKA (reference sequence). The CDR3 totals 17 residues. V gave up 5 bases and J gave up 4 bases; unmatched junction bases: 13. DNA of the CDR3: TGCAGTGCTCCTTCCCGGGACAGGGGGGAAACTTACAATGAGCAGTTCTTC. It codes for CSAPSRDRGETYNEQFF.

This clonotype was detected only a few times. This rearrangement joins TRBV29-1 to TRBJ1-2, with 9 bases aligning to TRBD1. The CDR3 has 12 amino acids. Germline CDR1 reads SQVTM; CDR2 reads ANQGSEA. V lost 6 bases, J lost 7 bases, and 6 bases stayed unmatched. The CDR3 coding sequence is TGCAGCGTCGACCGGGACAGGGTTGGCTACACCTTC. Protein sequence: CSVDRDRVGYTF.

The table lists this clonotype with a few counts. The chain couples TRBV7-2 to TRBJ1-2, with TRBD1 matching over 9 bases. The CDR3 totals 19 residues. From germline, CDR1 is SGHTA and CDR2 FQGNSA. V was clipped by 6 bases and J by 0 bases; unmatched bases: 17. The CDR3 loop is CASRLTGGASLSPNYGYTF. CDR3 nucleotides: TGTGCCAGCAGGCTAACAGGGGGCGCCTCATTGTCCCCTAACTATGGCTACACCTTC. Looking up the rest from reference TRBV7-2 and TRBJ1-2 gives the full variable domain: GAGVSQSPSNKVTEKGKDVELRCDPISGHTALYWYRQSLGQGLEFLIYFQGNSAPDKSGLPSDRFSAERTGGSVSTLTIQRTQQEDSAVYLCASRLTGGASLSPNYGYTFGSGTRLTVV.

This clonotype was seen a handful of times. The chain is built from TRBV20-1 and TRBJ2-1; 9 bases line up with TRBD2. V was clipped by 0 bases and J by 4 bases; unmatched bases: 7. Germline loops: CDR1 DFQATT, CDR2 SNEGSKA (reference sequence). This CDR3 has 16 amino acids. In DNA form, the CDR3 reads TGCAGTGCTAGAGACGGCGGGAGGGCCTGGTACAATGAGCAGTTCTTC. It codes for CSARDGGRAWYNEQFF.

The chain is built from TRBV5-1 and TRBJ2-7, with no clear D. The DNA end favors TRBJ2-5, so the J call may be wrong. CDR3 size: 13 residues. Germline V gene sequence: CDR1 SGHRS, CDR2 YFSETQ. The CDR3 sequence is CASSGPKQETQYF. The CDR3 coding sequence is TGCGCCAGCAGTGGGCCGAAGCAAGAGACCCAGTACTTC.

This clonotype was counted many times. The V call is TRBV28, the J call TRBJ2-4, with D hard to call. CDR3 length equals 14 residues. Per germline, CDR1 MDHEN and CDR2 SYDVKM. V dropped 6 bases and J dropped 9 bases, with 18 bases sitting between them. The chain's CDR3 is CASSTRGVSSIQYF. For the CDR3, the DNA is TGTGCCAGCAGCACCCGCGGTGTGAGTAGCATTCAGTACTTC.

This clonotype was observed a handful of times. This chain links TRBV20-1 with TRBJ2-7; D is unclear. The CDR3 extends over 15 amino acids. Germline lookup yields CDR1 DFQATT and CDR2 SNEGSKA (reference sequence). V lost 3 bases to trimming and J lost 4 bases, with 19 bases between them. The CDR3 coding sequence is TGCAGTGCTAGTCCCAGGATCCTAGACCAATACGAGCAGTACTTC. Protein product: CSASPRILDQYEQYF.

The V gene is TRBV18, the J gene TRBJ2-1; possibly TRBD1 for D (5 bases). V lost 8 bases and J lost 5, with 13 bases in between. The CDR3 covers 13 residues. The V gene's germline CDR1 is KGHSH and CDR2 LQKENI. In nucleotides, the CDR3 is TGTGCCAGCGCAGCAGACAGAAACAATGAGCAGTTCTTC. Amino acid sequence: CASAADRNNEQFF.

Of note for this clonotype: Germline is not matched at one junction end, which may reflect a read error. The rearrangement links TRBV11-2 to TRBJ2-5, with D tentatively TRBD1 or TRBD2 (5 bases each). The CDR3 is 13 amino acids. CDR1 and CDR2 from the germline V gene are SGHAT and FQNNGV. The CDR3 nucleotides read TGTGCCCGCAGCTTTTGGGGGTGGGAGACCCAGTACTTC. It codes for CARSFWGWETQYF.

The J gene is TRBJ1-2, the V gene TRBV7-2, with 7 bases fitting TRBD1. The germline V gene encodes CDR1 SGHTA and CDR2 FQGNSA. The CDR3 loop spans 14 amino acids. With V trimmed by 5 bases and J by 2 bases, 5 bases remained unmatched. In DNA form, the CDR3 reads TGTGCCAGCAGCACTCGACAGGGCAACTATGGCTACACCTTC. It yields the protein CASSTRQGNYGYTF.

The CDR3 nucleotides are TGTGCCAGCAGCTTGGGTAGCGGCCGGCGGTGGGAAAAACTGTTTTTT. It yields the protein CASSLGSGRRWEKLFF. The chain combines TRBV7-2 with TRBJ1-4; D is uncertain. The CDR3 runs to 16 residues. Germline CDR1 SGHTA, CDR2 FQGNSA. Between the trimmed V and J ends, which lost 3 bases and 8 bases, there was a span of 19 bases. The variable domain in full, completed from reference TRBV7-2 and TRBJ1-4, reads GAGVSQSPSNKVTEKGKDVELRCDPISGHTALYWYRQSLGQGLEFLIYFQGNSAPDKSGLPSDRFSAERTGGSVSTLTIQRTQQEDSAVYLCASSLGSGRRWEKLFFGSGTQLSVL.

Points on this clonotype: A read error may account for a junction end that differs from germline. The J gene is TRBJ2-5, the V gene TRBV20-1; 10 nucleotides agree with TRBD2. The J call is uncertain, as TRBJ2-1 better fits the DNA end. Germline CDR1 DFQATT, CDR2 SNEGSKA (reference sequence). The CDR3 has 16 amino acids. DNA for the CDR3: TGCAGGGCTAGATCAGCGGGACTAGCGCGTTTCAGTGAGCAGTTCTTC. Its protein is CRARSAGLARFSEQFF.

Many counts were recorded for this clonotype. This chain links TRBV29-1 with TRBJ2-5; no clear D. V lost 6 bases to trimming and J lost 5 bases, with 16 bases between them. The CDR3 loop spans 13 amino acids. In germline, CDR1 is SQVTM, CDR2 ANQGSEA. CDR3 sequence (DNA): TGCAGCGTCGCCTTTGGAATATTCGAGACCCAGTACTTC. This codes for CSVAFGIFETQYF.

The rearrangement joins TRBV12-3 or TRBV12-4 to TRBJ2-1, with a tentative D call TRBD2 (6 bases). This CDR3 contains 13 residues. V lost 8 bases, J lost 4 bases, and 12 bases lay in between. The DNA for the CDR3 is TGTGCCAGCTGTCTGGCGGGATACAATGAGCAGTTCTTC. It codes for CASCLAGYNEQFF.

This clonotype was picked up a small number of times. The CDR3 nucleotides are TGTGCCAGCAGCTCCGTGTCGGGAGGGGCTACGCAGTATTTT. It codes for CASSSVSGGATQYF. The rearrangement links TRBV5-4 to TRBJ2-3, with 8 nucleotides matching TRBD2. V dropped 3 bases and J dropped 8; count of bases not matched to a gene: 8. The germline V gene has CDR1 SGHNT and CDR2 YYREEE (reference sequence). The CDR3 sequence is 14 residues long.

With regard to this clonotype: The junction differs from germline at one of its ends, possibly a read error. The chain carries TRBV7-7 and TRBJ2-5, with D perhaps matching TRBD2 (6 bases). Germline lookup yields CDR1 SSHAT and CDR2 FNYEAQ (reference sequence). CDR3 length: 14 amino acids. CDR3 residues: CASIRVGRRETQYF. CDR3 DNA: TGTGCTAGCATCAGAGTAGGGAGGCGAGAGACCCAGTACTTC.

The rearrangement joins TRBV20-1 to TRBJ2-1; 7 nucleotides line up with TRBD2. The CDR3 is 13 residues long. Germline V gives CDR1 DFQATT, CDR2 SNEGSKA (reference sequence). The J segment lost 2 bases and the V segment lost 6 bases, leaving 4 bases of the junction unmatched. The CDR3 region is CSAAGAPYNEQFF. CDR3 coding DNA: TGCAGTGCGGCGGGAGCTCCCTACAATGAGCAGTTCTTC.